The clone carrying this TCR beta chain is labeled as medium-sized. The template was genomic DNA from peripheral blood, not RNA. This specimen belongs to a study of T cell repertoires in aging, cancer and after chemotherapy. A mixed TRB-A/B primer pool amplified rearranged TRB by multiplex touch-down PCR. TCRdb re-called the multiplex PCR reads through MiXCR, storing one row per CDR3 protein. The sample lists about 9,200 distinct CDR3 sequences, roughly two fifths occurring once. Material for sequencing was blood. The TCR was taken from a human donor in good health.

The DNA of the CDR3 is TGCAGCGTGGAGCAGGTTAACACCGGGGAGCTGTTTTTT. Amino acid sequence: CSVEQVNTGELFF. The rearrangement joins TRBV29-1 to TRBJ2-2; D is undetermined. Looked up from germline, CDR1 is SQVTM and CDR2 is ANQGSEA. V gave up 6 bases and J gave up 2 bases, with 10 bases separating them. This CDR3 has 13 amino acids.